These 30 T cell receptor beta chains were sequenced from one sample in a study of Ad26.COV2.S vaccination and SARS-CoV-2 variants. Profiling relied on immunoSEQ multiplex PCR, and the TCRdb table lists in-frame clones only, not all of them. The sample shows hundreds of thousands of clones, roughly 90% of them seen only once. Treatment noted: 15 to 20 received Ad26.COV2.S at low or high dose, single or two shots; several received placebo; per-sample allocation not given. Sampling was performed 63 days after the first vaccine or placebo injection. The sequenced sample was peripheral blood, obtained in a trial of Ad26.COV2.S vaccine versus placebo. These receptors came from a person aged 18-60 years who received the Ad26.COV2.S COVID-19 vaccine or a placebo.

The genes are TRBV6-4 and TRBJ2-3, with 10 bases fitting TRBD2. Germline V gives CDR1 MRHNA, CDR2 SNTAGT. This CDR3 is 16 amino acids long. Germline trimming cut 0 bases from V and 5 bases from J; bases unmatched to any gene: 5. The DNA for the CDR3 is TGTGCCAGCAGTGACTCTGCTAGCGGGGGTCGAGATACGCAGTATTTT. This encodes CASSDSASGGRDTQYF.

The genes are TRBV7-9 and TRBJ2-7; no reliable D call. V was trimmed by 2 bases and J by 4 bases, leaving 6 bases between them. CDR3 length: 12 residues. CDR1 is SEHNR, CDR2 FQNEAQ, per germline (reference sequence). The CDR3 protein is CASSLREYEQYF. The DNA of the CDR3 is TGTGCCAGCAGCTTAAGAGAGTACGAGCAGTACTTC.

V gene TRBV9 combines with J gene TRBJ2-5; TRBD2 agrees at 8 bases. Trimming removed 2 bases from V and 3 bases from J; junction bases left unmatched: 3. Per germline, CDR1 SGDLS and CDR2 YYNGEE. The CDR3 consists of 14 residues. The CDR3 protein is CASSVSGLEETQYF. The DNA of the CDR3 is TGTGCCAGCAGCGTCTCGGGACTAGAAGAGACCCAGTACTTC.

This chain links TRBV7-3 with TRBJ1-2; the D gene is possibly TRBD1 (5 bases). The CDR3 consists of 15 residues. Per germline, CDR1 SGHTA and CDR2 FQGTGA. The ends were cut back, 0 bases at V and 8 bases at J, with 16 bases in the middle. CDR3 amino acids: CASSLTGTGKGGYTF. DNA of the CDR3: TGTGCCAGCAGCTTAACGGGGACGGGGAAAGGCGGCTACACCTTC.

The chain has TRBV7-3 and TRBJ2-5; 14 bases map to TRBD2. This CDR3 has 17 amino acids. V lost 5 bases to trimming and J lost 2 bases; unmatched junction nucleotides: 7. The germline V gene has CDR1 SGHTA and CDR2 FQGTGA. The CDR3 nucleotides are TGTGCCAGCAGCAGAAGGGGACTAGCGGGGGAACAAGAGACCCAGTACTTC. Protein: CASSRRGLAGEQETQYF.

The V call is TRBV6-1, the J call TRBJ1-5; 7 bases match TRBD1. CDR3 size: 15 residues. The V gene end was trimmed by 1 base and the J gene end by 10 bases; junction bases not matched to a gene: 10. Germline loops: CDR1 MNHNS, CDR2 SASEGT. This chain's CDR3 is CASSEGQGVPSPQHF. CDR3 coding DNA: TGTGCCAGCAGTGAAGGGCAGGGGGTCCCCAGCCCCCAGCATTTT.

The count of this clone is one. The chain is built from TRBV7-2 and TRBJ2-7, with 8 bases lining up with TRBD2. From germline, CDR1 is SGHTA and CDR2 FQGNSA. CDR3 length: 15 residues. Germline trimming cut 7 bases from V and 6 bases from J; bases unmatched to any gene: 14. In DNA, the CDR3 is TGTGCCAGCAACCCAAGCGCGGGAGGCCCTCGCGAGCAGTACTTC. As protein: CASNPSAGGPREQYF. Drawing the rest from reference TRBV7-2 and TRBJ2-7, the complete variable domain is GAGVSQSPSNKVTEKGKDVELRCDPISGHTALYWYRQSLGQGLEFLIYFQGNSAPDKSGLPSDRFSAERTGGSVSTLTIQRTQQEDSAVYLCASNPSAGGPREQYFGPGTRLTVT.

V gene TRBV4-1 combines with J gene TRBJ2-4, with TRBD2 as a possible D gene (6 bases). From germline, CDR1 is MGHRA and CDR2 YSYEKL. The CDR3 has 16 residues. The germline V and J ends were trimmed by 1 base and 0 bases, with 10 bases remaining between them. The CDR3 here is CASSQGWGEAKNIQYF. The CDR3 nucleotides read TGCGCCAGCAGCCAAGGATGGGGGGAAGCCAAAAACATTCAGTACTTC.

The chain recombines TRBV7-9 with TRBJ2-3; tentative D call: TRBD1 (5 bases). Germline V gene lookup returns CDR1 SEHNR and CDR2 FQNEAQ (reference sequence). Trimming removed 1 base at V and 2 bases at J, with 7 bases between. This CDR3 is built from 14 residues. The chain's CDR3 is CASSLGQPTDTQYF. The CDR3 bases are TGTGCCAGCAGCTTAGGACAGCCCACAGATACGCAGTATTTT.

The genes are TRBV24-1 and TRBJ2-1; the match to TRBD2 covers 7 bases. This CDR3 has 14 amino acids. The V and J ends lost 10 bases and 6 bases, in that order; junction bases with no gene match: 11. CDR1 is KGHDR, CDR2 SFDVKD, per germline. The CDR3 coding sequence is TGTGCCACTCAGTCGGAGCGGGACCCCAATGAGCAGTTCTTC. This gives the protein CATQSERDPNEQFF.

This sequence joins TRBV27 and TRBJ1-5; D remains ambiguous. Germline lookup yields CDR1 MNHEY and CDR2 SMNVEV (reference sequence). The V end was cut by 1 base, the J end by 7 bases, with 5 bases between. There are 12 residues in the CDR3. CDR3 sequence: CASSLWLQPQHF. The CDR3 DNA follows: TGTGCCAGCAGTTTATGGTTACAGCCCCAGCATTTT.

The chain uses TRBV6-6 and TRBJ1-1; D ambiguous. Germline assignment: CDR1 MNHNY and CDR2 SVGAGI (reference sequence). This CDR3 has 13 amino acids. V was trimmed by 8 bases and J by 0 bases, leaving 10 bases between them. The CDR3 bases are TGTGCCAGCGCGAACGGGATGAACACTGAAGCTTTCTTT. Translating it yields CASANGMNTEAFF.

V usage is TRBV18 and J usage is TRBJ2-7; D gene uncertain. The V end lost 4 bases, the J end lost 4 bases, and 14 bases lay between the germline ends. Germline assignment: CDR1 KGHSH and CDR2 LQKENI. The CDR3 spans 14 residues. This CDR3 reads CASSRAASEYEQYF. In DNA, the CDR3 is TGTGCCAGCTCACGCGCCGCATCGGAATACGAGCAGTACTTC.

The V and J genes are TRBV18 and TRBJ1-1; D ambiguous. The CDR3 runs to 13 residues. Trimming took off 2 bases at V and 1 base at J, with 5 bases between the two ends. Germline V gene lookup returns CDR1 KGHSH and CDR2 LQKENI. The CDR3 reads CASSPYRNTEAFF. CDR3 nucleotide sequence: TGTGCCAGCTCACCATACAGGAACACTGAAGCTTTCTTT.

V and J are TRBV6-5 and TRBJ2-7; no reliable D call. V was clipped by 2 bases and J by 7 bases, with 12 bases between them. Germline CDR1 MNHEY, CDR2 SVGAGI. The CDR3 spans 13 residues. CDR3 in amino acids: CASSYPQSKEQYF. Here the CDR3 DNA reads TGTGCCAGCAGTTACCCGCAGTCTAAAGAGCAGTACTTC.

V and J are TRBV5-1 and TRBJ2-5, with 7 bases that match TRBD1. The CDR3 has 14 amino acids. V lost 2 bases to trimming and J lost 1 base; unmatched junction nucleotides: 2. Germline V gene data show CDR1 as SGHRS and CDR2 as YFSETQ. In nucleotides, the CDR3 is TGCGCCAGCAGCTTAAGGACAGGCCAAGAGACCCAGTACTTC. This sequence encodes CASSLRTGQETQYF.

The chain recombines TRBV19 with TRBJ2-5; D gene ambiguous. The germline V gene encodes CDR1 LNHDA and CDR2 SQIVND (reference sequence). V was trimmed by 5 bases and J by 5 bases, leaving 15 bases between them. The CDR3 covers 14 residues. CDR3 loop: CASSAAGLAETQYF. DNA of the CDR3: TGTGCCAGTAGTGCGGCCGGGTTGGCGGAGACCCAGTACTTC.

This chain connects TRBV18 to TRBJ2-2, with D perhaps matching TRBD2 (6 bases). Trimming removed 3 bases at V and 1 base at J, with 12 bases between. The CDR3 covers 16 residues. The germline gives CDR1 KGHSH, CDR2 LQKENI. The CDR3 loop is CASSPAGPLNTGELFF. The DNA for the CDR3 is TGTGCCAGCTCACCTGCGGGACCCTTGAACACCGGGGAGCTGTTTTTT.

The V and J genes are TRBV10-3 and TRBJ1-1, with 7 bases matching TRBD1. In germline, CDR1 is ENHRY, CDR2 SYGVKD. J gave up 0 bases and V 6 bases, and 10 bases lay outside the gene matches. The CDR3 loop spans 16 amino acids. The CDR3 nucleotides are TGTGCCATCAGACGGAACAGGGGACCTATGAACACTGAAGCTTTCTTT. This gives the protein CAIRRNRGPMNTEAFF.

This clone was seen a few times. The chain is built from TRBV11-2 and TRBJ1-2, with TRBD1 as a possible D gene (5 bases). The CDR3 loop spans 14 amino acids. Trimming removed 8 bases from V and 2 bases from J, with 15 bases in between. Germline V CDR1 and CDR2: SGHAT, FQNNGV. The CDR3 protein is CASFGPGRNYGYTF. The CDR3 DNA reads as TGTGCCAGCTTCGGCCCGGGACGGAACTATGGCTACACCTTC.

The chain combines TRBV5-8 with TRBJ2-2, with D uncertain. V shed 2 bases and J shed 0 bases, with 8 bases lying between them. This CDR3 contains 15 residues. Looked up from germline, CDR1 is SGHTS and CDR2 is YDEGEE. The CDR3 sequence is CASSFGRTNTGELFF. CDR3 sequence (DNA): TGTGCCAGCAGCTTTGGCCGGACGAACACCGGGGAGCTGTTTTTT.

This clone showed up just once. CDR3 bases: TGTGCCAGCAGCCAAGAAGGAAGGCCTTACACAGATACGCAGTATTTT. This encodes CASSQEGRPYTDTQYF. The chain is built from TRBV4-2 and TRBJ2-3; D is unresolved. Trimming removed 0 bases from V and 2 bases from J, with 12 bases in between. This CDR3 has 16 amino acids. The V gene's germline CDR1 is LGHNA and CDR2 YNFKEQ.

The chain couples TRBV9 to TRBJ2-2; 10 bases agree with TRBD1. The CDR3 consists of 15 residues. J lost 5 bases, V lost 4 bases, and 5 bases had no gene match. Germline V gene data show CDR1 as SGDLS and CDR2 as YYNGEE. The CDR3: CASSPRTGGTGELFF. For the CDR3, the DNA is TGTGCCAGCAGCCCCCGGACAGGGGGAACCGGGGAGCTGTTTTTT.

In the case of this clone: This CDR3 is also generated by other DNA sequences in the sample. The chain employs TRBV18 and TRBJ2-5, with D unclear. CDR1 is KGHSH, CDR2 LQKENI, per germline. The CDR3 is 13 residues long. With 3 bases removed from V and 1 base from J, the gap between germline ends came to 6 bases. The CDR3 nucleotides are TGTGCCAGCTCACCCGGATCCCAAGAGACCCAGTACTTC. It translates to CASSPGSQETQYF.

Only one count was recorded for this clone. The genes are TRBV7-2 and TRBJ1-3, with a weak D call TRBD1 (6 bases). V gave up 4 bases and J gave up 0 bases, with 13 bases separating them. Germline V lookup: CDR1 SGHTA, CDR2 FQGNSA. This CDR3 is 16 amino acids long. This chain's CDR3 is CASSSQGQTSGNTIYF. DNA for the CDR3: TGTGCCAGCAGCTCTCAGGGACAAACCTCTGGAAACACCATATATTTT.

The rearrangement links TRBV29-1 to TRBJ1-4; perhaps TRBD1 as D (5 bases). Germline assignment: CDR1 SQVTM and CDR2 ANQGSEA. This CDR3 is built from 13 residues. V was clipped by 4 bases and J by 8 bases, with 14 bases between them. CDR3: CSVGAGGLEKLFF. The CDR3 nucleotides are TGCAGCGTTGGGGCGGGGGGTTTGGAAAAACTGTTTTTT.

This rearrangement joins TRBV2 to TRBJ2-5; 9 bases line up with TRBD2. CDR1 and CDR2 from the germline V gene are SNHLY and FYNNEI. V shed 7 bases and J 2 bases; nucleotides not matched to a gene: 14. The CDR3 spans 17 residues. Here the CDR3 reads CASKVDAGGPWQETQYF. The DNA for the CDR3 is TGTGCCAGCAAGGTGGACGCGGGAGGGCCTTGGCAAGAGACCCAGTACTTC.

This rearrangement joins TRBV11-2 to TRBJ1-3, with D possibly TRBD1 on 5 matching bases. Deletions cut 1 base from V and 2 bases from J, with 18 bases between. This CDR3 has 18 residues. Germline V gene sequence: CDR1 SGHAT, CDR2 FQNNGV. The CDR3 DNA reads TGTGCCAGCAGCTTAGTGTGGGGGAGTCCGTTGACTGGAAACACCATATATTTT. It translates to CASSLVWGSPLTGNTIYF.

The chain is built from TRBV3-1 (or the pseudogene TRBV3-2) and TRBJ1-6, with 10 bases aligning to TRBD1. J lost 4 bases, V lost 5 bases, and 2 bases had no gene match. Germline V gene data show CDR1 as LGHDT and CDR2 as YNNKEL (reference sequence). This CDR3 is built from 15 residues. The CDR3 reads CASSGTGEYNSPLHF. CDR3 in DNA: TGTGCCAGCAGCGGGACAGGGGAGTATAATTCACCCCTCCACTTT.

Only one count was recorded for this clone. The V and J genes are TRBV7-2 and TRBJ1-5; possibly TRBD1 for D (5 bases). There are 14 residues in the CDR3. The germline gives CDR1 SGHTA, CDR2 FQGNSA. V lost 6 bases to trimming and J lost 2 bases, with 11 bases between them. CDR3: CASSRDPGNQPQHF. The CDR3 DNA is TGTGCCAGCAGTCGGGACCCGGGCAATCAGCCCCAGCATTTT.